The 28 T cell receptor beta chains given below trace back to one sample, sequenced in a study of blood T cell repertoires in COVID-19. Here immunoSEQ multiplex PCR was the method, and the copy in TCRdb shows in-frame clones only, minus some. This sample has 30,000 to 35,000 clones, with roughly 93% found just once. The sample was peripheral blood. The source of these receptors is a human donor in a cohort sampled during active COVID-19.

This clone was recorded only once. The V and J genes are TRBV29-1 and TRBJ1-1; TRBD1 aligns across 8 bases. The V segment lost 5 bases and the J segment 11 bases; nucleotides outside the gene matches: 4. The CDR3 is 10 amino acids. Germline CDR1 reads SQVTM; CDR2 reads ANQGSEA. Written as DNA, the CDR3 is TGCAGCGTTTGGACAGGGCGGGCTTTCTTT. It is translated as CSVWTGRAFF.

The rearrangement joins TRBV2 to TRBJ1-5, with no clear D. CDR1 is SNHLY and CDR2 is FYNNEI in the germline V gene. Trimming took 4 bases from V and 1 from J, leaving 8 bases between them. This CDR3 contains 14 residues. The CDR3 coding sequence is TGTGCCAGCAGTGGCGTTGCAAGCAATCAGCCCCAGCATTTT. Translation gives CASSGVASNQPQHF.

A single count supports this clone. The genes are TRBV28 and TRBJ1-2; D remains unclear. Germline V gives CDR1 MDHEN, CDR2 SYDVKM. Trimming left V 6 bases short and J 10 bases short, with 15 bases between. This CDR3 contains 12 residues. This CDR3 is CASSPQQWHYTF. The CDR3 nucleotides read TGTGCCAGCAGCCCACAACAATGGCACTACACCTTC.

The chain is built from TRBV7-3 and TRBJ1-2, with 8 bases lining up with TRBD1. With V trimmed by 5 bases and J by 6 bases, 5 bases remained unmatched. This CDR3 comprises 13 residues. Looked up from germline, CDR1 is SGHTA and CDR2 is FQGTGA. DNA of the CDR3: TGTGCCAGCAGCGCGCCGGGACAGGATGGCTACACCTTC. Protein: CASSAPGQDGYTF.

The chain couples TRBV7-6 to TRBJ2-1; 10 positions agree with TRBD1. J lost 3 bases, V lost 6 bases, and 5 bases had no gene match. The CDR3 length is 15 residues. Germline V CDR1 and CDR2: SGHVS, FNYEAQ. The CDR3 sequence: CASRSGQGHYNEQFF. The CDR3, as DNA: TGTGCCAGCAGATCGGGACAGGGGCACTACAATGAGCAGTTCTTC. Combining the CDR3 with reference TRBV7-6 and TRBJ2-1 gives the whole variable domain GAGVSQSPRYKVTKRGQDVALRCDPISGHVSLYWYRQALGQGPEFLTYFNYEAQQDKSGLPNDRFSAERPEGSISTLTIQRTEQRDSAMYRCASRSGQGHYNEQFFGPGTRLTVL.

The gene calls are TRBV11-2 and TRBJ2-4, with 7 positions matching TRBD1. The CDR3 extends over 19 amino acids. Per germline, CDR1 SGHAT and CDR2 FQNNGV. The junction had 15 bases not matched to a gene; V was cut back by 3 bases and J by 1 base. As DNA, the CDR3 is TGTGCCAGCAGCTTGGGACAGATCCCGACCCGCTGGGCCAAAAACATTCAGTACTTC. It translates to CASSLGQIPTRWAKNIQYF.

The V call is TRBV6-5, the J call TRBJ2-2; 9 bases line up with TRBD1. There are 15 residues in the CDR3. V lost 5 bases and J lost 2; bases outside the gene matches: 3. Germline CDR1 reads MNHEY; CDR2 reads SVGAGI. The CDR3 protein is CASSQTGGNTGELFF. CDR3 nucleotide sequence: TGTGCCAGCAGTCAAACAGGGGGCAACACCGGGGAGCTGTTTTTT.

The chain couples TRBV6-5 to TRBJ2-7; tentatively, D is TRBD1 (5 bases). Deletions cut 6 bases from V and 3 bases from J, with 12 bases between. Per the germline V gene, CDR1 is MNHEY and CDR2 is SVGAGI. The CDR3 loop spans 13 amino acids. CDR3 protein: CASRQQGGYEQYF. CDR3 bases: TGTGCCAGCAGGCAGCAGGGTGGCTACGAGCAGTACTTC.

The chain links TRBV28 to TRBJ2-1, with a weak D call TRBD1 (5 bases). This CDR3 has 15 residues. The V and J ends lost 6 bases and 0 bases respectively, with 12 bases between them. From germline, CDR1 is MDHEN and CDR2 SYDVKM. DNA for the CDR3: TGTGCCAGCAGCCGTCAGGGTAACTCCTACAATGAGCAGTTCTTC. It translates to CASSRQGNSYNEQFF.

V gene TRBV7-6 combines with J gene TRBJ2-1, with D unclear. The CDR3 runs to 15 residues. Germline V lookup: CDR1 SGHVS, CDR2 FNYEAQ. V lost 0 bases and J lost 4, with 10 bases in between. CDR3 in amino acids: CASSLAQTGYNEQFF. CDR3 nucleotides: TGTGCCAGCAGCTTAGCGCAGACTGGATACAATGAGCAGTTCTTC.

Here the CDR3 DNA reads TGCAGCGTTGAAGCAGGGAGCAATCAGCCCCAGCATTTT. Its protein product is CSVEAGSNQPQHF. The gene calls are TRBV29-1 and TRBJ1-5; maybe TRBD1 (5 bases). The CDR3 length is 13 residues. The germline V and J ends were trimmed by 1 base and 1 base, with 5 bases remaining between them. The germline CDR1 and CDR2 sequences are SQVTM and ANQGSEA.

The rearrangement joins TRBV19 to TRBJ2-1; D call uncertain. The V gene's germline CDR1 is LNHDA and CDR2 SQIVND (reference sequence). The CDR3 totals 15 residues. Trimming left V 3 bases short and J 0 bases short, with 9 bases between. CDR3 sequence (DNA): TGTGCCAGTAGTATTGGCAGTGGCTCCTACAATGAGCAGTTCTTC. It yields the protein CASSIGSGSYNEQFF.

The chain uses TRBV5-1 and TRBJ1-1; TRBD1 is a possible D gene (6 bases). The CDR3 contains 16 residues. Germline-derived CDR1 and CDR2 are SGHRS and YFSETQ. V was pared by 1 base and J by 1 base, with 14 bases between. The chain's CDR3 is CASSLPSGGQNTEAFF. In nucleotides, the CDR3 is TGCGCCAGCAGCTTGCCGTCTGGGGGACAGAACACTGAAGCTTTCTTT.

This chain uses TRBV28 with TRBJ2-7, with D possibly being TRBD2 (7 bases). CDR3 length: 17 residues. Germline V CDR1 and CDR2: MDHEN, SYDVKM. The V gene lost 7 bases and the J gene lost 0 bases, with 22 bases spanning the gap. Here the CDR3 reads CASTPGASGISSYEQYF. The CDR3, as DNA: TGTGCCAGCACCCCAGGGGCTAGCGGTATTAGCTCCTACGAGCAGTACTTC.

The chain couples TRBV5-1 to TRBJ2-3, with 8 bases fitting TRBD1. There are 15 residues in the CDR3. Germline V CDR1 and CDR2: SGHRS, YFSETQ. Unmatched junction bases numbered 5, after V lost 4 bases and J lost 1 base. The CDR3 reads CASSTGQVGTDTQYF. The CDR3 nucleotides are TGCGCCAGCAGCACGGGACAGGTGGGCACAGATACGCAGTATTTT.

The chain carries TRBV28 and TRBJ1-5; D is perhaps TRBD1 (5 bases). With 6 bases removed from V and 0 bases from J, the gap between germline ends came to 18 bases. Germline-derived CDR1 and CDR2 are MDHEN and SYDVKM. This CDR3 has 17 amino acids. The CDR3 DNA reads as TGTGCCAGCAGCGATTCGGGACTTATTCATAGCAATCAGCCCCAGCATTTT. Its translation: CASSDSGLIHSNQPQHF.

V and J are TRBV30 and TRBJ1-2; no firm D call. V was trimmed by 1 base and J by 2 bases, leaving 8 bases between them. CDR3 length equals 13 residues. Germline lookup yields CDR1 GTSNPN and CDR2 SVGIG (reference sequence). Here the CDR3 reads CAWSGAGNYGYTF. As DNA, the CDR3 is TGTGCCTGGAGTGGCGCAGGAAACTATGGCTACACCTTC.

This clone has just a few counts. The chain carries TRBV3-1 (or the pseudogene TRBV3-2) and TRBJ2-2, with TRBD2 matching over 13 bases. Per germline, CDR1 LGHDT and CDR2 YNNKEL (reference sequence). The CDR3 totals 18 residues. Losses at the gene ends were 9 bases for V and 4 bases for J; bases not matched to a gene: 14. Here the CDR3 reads CASTPGLAGQSSTGELFF. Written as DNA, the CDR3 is TGTGCCAGTACTCCGGGACTAGCGGGACAATCCTCCACCGGGGAGCTGTTTTTT.

The CDR3 protein is CASSPPRGNLYGYTF. The CDR3 coding sequence is TGTGCCAGCAGCCCACCCAGGGGGAACCTCTATGGCTACACCTTC. J is TRBJ1-2 and V is TRBV7-9; 7 bases map to TRBD1. The CDR3 covers 15 residues. V shed 5 bases and J 4 bases; nucleotides not matched to a gene: 10. The germline CDR1 and CDR2 sequences are SEHNR and FQNEAQ (reference sequence).

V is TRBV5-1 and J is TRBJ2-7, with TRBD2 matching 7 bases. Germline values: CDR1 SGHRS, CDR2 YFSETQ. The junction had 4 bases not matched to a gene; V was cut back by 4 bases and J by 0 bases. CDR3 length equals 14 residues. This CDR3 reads CASSREAASYEQYF. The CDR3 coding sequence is TGCGCCAGCAGCCGGGAGGCAGCCTCCTACGAGCAGTACTTC.

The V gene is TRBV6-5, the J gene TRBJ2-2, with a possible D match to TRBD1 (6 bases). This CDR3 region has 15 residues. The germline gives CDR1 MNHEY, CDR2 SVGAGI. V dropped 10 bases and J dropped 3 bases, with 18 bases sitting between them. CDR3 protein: CATTIGQPYTGELFF. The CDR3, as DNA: TGTGCCACTACGATTGGACAGCCTTACACCGGGGAGCTGTTTTTT.

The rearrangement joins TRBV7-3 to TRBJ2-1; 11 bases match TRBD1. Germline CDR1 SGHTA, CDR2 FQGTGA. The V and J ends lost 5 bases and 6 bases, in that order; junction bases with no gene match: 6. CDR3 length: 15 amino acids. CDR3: CASSRTGTGGNEQFF. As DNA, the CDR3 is TGTGCCAGCAGCCGCACCGGGACAGGGGGCAATGAGCAGTTCTTC.

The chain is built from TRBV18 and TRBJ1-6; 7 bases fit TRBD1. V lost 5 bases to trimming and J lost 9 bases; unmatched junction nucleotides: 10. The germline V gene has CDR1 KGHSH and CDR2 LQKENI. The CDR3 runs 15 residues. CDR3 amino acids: CASSADRVGSSPLHF. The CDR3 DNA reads TGTGCCAGCTCAGCCGACAGGGTCGGGTCTTCACCCCTCCACTTT.

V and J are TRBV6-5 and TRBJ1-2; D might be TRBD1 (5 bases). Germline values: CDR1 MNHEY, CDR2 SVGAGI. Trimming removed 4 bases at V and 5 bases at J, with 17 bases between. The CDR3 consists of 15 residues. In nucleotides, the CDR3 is TGTGCCAGCAGTTTTCGGGGCGGGGGGGGGTATGGCTACACCTTC. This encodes CASSFRGGGGYGYTF.

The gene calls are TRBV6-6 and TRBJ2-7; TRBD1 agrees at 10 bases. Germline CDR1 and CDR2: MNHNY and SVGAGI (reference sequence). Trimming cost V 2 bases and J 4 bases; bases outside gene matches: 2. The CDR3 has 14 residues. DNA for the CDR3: TGTGCCAGCAGTTACGGGGGACAGGGGTACGAGCAGTACTTC. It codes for CASSYGGQGYEQYF.

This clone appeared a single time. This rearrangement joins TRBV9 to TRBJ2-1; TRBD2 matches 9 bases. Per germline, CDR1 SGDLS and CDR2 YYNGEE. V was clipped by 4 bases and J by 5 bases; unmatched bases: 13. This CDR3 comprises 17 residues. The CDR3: CASSPTRGLAGNNEQFF. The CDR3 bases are TGTGCCAGCAGCCCGACAAGGGGGCTAGCGGGGAACAATGAGCAGTTCTTC.

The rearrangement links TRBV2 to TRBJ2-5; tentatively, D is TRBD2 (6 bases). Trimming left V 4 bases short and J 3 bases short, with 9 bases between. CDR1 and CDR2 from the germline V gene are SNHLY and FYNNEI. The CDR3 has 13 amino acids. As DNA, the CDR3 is TGTGCCAGCAGTGCTAGGAGGGAAGAGACCCAGTACTTC. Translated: CASSARREETQYF.

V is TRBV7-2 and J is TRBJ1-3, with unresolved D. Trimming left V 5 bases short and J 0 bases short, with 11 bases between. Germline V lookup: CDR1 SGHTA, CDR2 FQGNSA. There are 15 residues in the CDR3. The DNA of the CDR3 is TGTGCCAGCAGCGTCGACACCAGCTCTGGAAACACCATATATTTT. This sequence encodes CASSVDTSSGNTIYF.